One T cell receptor beta chain is described in this entry. Its antigen remains unidentified. Qualities for individual bases were not recorded, and no much larger clone is one base off. Collaborating institutions collected whole blood in K2EDTA tubes following their own protocols. For TCRbeta analysis, collaborator samples were shipped as frozen whole blood, as isolated PBMCs, or as DNA extracted from either sample type. The immunoSEQ Assay, a bias-controlled multiplex PCR, was used to amplify TCRbeta CDR3 regions from genomic DNA. The original pipeline was this. Within the assay, amplification of reference gene primers was used to estimate how many nucleated cells each sample contained. To quantify the absolute abundance of each unique TCRbeta CDR3 rearrangement, sequence reads were collapsed and filtered. For each sample, productive Simpson clonality was calculated by taking the square root of Simpson's diversity index across productive rearrangements. TCRdb limited this immuneACCESS table to in-frame rearrangements with V and J called. A share of clones is missing; checked studies link under half to unresolved V genes, and the rest is unexplained. V, J and clone size derive from that table, while D and trimming were established from the DNA sequence. This sample has approximately 76,000 clones in its table, and 85% to 90% of those were observed once. Jointly, the top ten make up 35% to 40% of the sample.

CDR1 DFQATT and CDR2 SNEGSKA are derived from the germline V gene (reference sequence). The V end loses 3 bases and the J end loses 5 bases, and a stretch of 10 bases separates them. The CDR3 sequence holds 12 residues, the cysteine and phenylalanine included. The kept DNA is CDR3 alone, 36 bases in frame from the first base. The sample originates from a study of blood T cell repertoires in COVID-19 (dated by TCRdb to the early 2020s). With regard to the full study: The collaborator samples originated in the United States, Italy and Spain and spanned the acute and convalescent phases of COVID-19. The prospective study material was composed of cDNA or gDNA derived from T cells, B-cell-depleted T cells, or PBMCs. HLA class I and class II types, where available, came from metadata supplied by the sample provider rather than from assay-based typing. Deeply sampled blood TCRbeta repertoires from subjects exposed to, actively infected with, or recovered from COVID-19 were included in the dataset. The samples were drawn from two sources: the first 160 participants of the ongoing ImmuneRACE study, and 1,254 subjects contributed by 6 global collaborators. A freely available public database, intended as a resource for researchers studying the immune response to SARS-CoV-2, is where the repertoires were released. The sample metadata nearly always contained a de-identified subject ID, COVID-19 status, age in years and sex.

Broader findings and caveats from the paper: How much clinical and demographic metadata was included differed by source and by participant, and the metadata was provided uncurated.

The specimen was peripheral blood. The sequence derives from a woman of 80 years or more with active or convalescent COVID-19. This sequence uses TRBV20-1 and TRBJ1-1; TRBD1 might be the D gene, on 5 matching bases. Here is the DNA: TGCAGTGCTAGTAGGGGCTGGACTGAAGCTTTCTTT. The resulting protein is CSASRGWTEAFF.